This T cell receptor beta chain is drawn from a study of early T cells in non-severe SARS-CoV-2 infection. This clonotype has just a few counts. The CDR3 is 16 amino acids. V lost 4 bases and J lost 8, with 23 bases in between. Germline V gene data show CDR1 as MDHEN and CDR2 as SYDVKM. Individual cDNA molecules received unique molecular identifiers during library preparation. Using its own MiXCR run on the 5' RACE reads, TCRdb lists one record per CDR3 protein. Of around 63,000 distinct CDR3 sequences listed, about 6% are singletons. Sequenced here: whole blood, sampled at baseline. This TCR was sampled from an adult who was a healthcare worker with PCR-confirmed SARS-CoV-2 infection or an uninfected control (not recorded which). V gene TRBV28 combines with J gene TRBJ1-2, with a tentative D call TRBD1 (5 bases). In DNA, the CDR3 is TGTGCCAGCAGTTCTCCCCCGGGACCTCTAGACTGGGGCTACACCTTC. This translates into CASSSPPGPLDWGYTF.